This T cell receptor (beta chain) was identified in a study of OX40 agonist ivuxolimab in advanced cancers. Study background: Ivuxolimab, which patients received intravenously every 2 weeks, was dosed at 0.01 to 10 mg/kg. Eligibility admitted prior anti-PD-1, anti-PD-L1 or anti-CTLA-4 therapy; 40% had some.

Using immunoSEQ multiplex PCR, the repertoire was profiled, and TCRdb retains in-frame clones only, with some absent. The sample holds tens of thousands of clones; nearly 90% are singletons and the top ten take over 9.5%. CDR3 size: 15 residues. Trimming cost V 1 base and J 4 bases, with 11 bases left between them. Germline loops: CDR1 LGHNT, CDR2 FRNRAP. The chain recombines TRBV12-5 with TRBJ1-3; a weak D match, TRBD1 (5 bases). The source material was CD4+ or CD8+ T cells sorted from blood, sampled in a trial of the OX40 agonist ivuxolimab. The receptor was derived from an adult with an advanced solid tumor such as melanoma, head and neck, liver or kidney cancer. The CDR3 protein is CASGLDAGLGNTIYF. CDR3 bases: TGTGCTAGTGGTTTGGATGCAGGGTTAGGAAACACCATATATTTT.